The present TCR beta chain was sequenced within a study of blood T cells in healthy people across ages. Germline V lookup: CDR1 MGHRA, CDR2 YSYEKL. Trimming left V 0 bases short and J 2 bases short, with 13 bases between. This CDR3 region has 16 residues. Then a second PCR, running about 6 to 11 cycles, was carried out with a sample-barcoded 5' primer and a J-beta primer mix. TCRdb recomputed calls from the 5' RACE reads with MiXCR, one row per CDR3 protein. This sample has 2 million or so distinct CDR3 sequences; 49% occur once, and the top ten carry 2.1%. Donors gave around 10 milliliters of peripheral blood apiece.

This receptor was identified in a woman in her thirties or forties in good health. The sample was blood. The chain couples TRBV4-1 to TRBJ1-1; D call uncertain. The CDR3 DNA is TGCGCCAGCAGCCAAGATCTTGGGTTGAGAAACACTGAAGCTTTCTTT. Its translation is CASSQDLGLRNTEAFF.